This T cell receptor (beta chain) is from a study of T cells after yellow fever vaccination. Study details: SMART-Seq v4 Ultra Low Input handled preparation of low-cell-number fractions.

CDR1 is SGHAT, CDR2 FQNNGV, per germline. The CDR3 runs to 15 residues. V was shortened by 2 bases and J by 2 bases, with 10 bases between the two germline ends. Study findings and constraints: Post-booster samples contained most primary-vaccination clones (about 95% CD4, around 88% CD8). Researchers noted that a small share of clonotypes showed up in both CD4 and CD8 compartments.

The authors made TCR cDNA by 5'RACE template switching, adding a universal primer site and UMIs. A single record per CDR3 protein comes from TCRdb applying MiXCR to the 5' RACE reads. The top ten clones hold roughly 13% of a sample with a few hundred thousand distinct CDR3 sequences, 19% of them seen once. Comments on this clonotype: Its cognate antigen is unknown.

This chain links TRBV11-2 with TRBJ2-1, with D tentatively TRBD1 or TRBD2 (5 bases each). This material consisted of PBMCs, taken 15 days after the yellow fever booster vaccination. This clonotype was obtained from a man under 40 who received the YFV17D yellow fever vaccine. This CDR3 reads CASSLTLGAYNEQFF. CDR3 in DNA: TGTGCCAGCAGCTTAACACTAGGGGCCTACAATGAGCAGTTCTTC.